Detailed here is one TCR beta chain. Its antigen is currently not known. There are no base qualities to consult, and no much larger clone falls within one base. Separate from the roughly 650-subject first cohort, the validation cohort of 95 to 150 subjects was the group to which the donors belonged. This record comes from a study of cytomegalovirus exposure and HLA in healthy donors (TCRdb year 2017). With regard to the full study: The 666 repertoires of the first cohort and the 110 or so validation repertoires were produced on the same platform, according to a later analysis. The aim of the study was to test whether cataloging public T cell receptors could identify signatures of past pathogen exposure. Besides the first cohort of some 670 subjects, a separate validation cohort made up of around 120 different subjects was used. To predict cytomegalovirus infection status, the study combined high-throughput TCR immunosequencing, statistical association of individual TCRs with disease status, and machine learning.

What the study reported, not specific to this receptor: Three of the identified cytomegalovirus-associated TCR beta chains were confirmed in vitro to be specific for cytomegalovirus antigens. In the study, some 180 TCR beta chains were listed as associated with cytomegalovirus. In both the original and validation cohorts, the classifier was reported to diagnose cytomegalovirus status with high specificity and sensitivity. While some public TCRs were present in many individuals, most TCR sequences turned up only very rarely across donors. The validation cohort had no HLA typing available for a later analysis, so co-occurrence within that cohort was assessed over all 110 or so repertoires. In a later analysis, TCRs clustered in the first cohort were found to also tend to co-occur in the approximately 110 validation repertoires, with 94% of cluster scores above 0. The authors suggested that the approach could potentially be extended to other disease states and immunological phenotypes.

Library generation was performed with the immunoSEQ multiplex PCR assay. In the original analysis: A statistical classification framework was developed to diagnose cytomegalovirus status using the catalog of TCR beta chain sequences. TCRdb provides this immuneACCESS table in a form limited to in-frame rearrangements. Some clones are lacking; in checked studies, under half of them reflect an unresolved V gene, and why the rest are absent is not known. The V and J calls and the clone size are those of that table, but D and trimming were determined from the DNA. The sample yields some 80,000 clones; around 96% were counted once. Approximately 1.3% of the sample comes from the top ten. V sheds 3 bases and J sheds 6 bases, leaving 10 bases between their ends. The CDR3, from cysteine to phenylalanine, totals 12 residues. The CDR3 DNA has 36 bases and is translated from base 1. CDR1 is given as SQVTM and CDR2 as ANQGSEA, both from the germline V gene.

This clonotype was sampled from a young woman in good health and CMV-seronegative. The rearranged chain carries TRBV29-1 and TRBJ2-3; a tentative D match to TRBD2 spans 6 bases. Sequenced sample: PBMCs. The base sequence is TGCAGCGTTGAGCGGGATCCGGATACGCAGTATTTT. This gives the protein CSVERDPDTQYF.